One sample yielded the 28 T cell receptor beta chains listed below, sequenced in a study of CD8+ T cells in alopecia areata. Isolated RNA was reverse transcribed into cDNA used as the sequencing template. Produced via immunoSEQ multiplex PCR; TCRdb's table is partial and in-frame only. The repertoire holds approximately 150,000 clones, around 55% seen once, with 4% to 5.5% in the top ten. Source material: CD4+ T cells sorted from blood. These receptors were obtained from a human donor in good health.

This clone was seen more than once but under ten times. The CDR3 region has the DNA TGCGCCAGCAGCCAGCCCCTAGGGAGCTCCTACAATGAGCAGTTCTTC. It specifies CASSQPLGSSYNEQFF. The chain has TRBV4-1 and TRBJ2-1; possibly TRBD2 for D (5 bases). V was clipped by 3 bases and J by 0 bases, with 12 bases between them. Germline CDR1 and CDR2: MGHRA and YSYEKL. This CDR3 is built from 16 residues.

Regarding this clone: Compared with germline, one end of the junction differs, possibly owing to a read error. This rearrangement joins TRBV27 to TRBJ2-1; weak D call: TRBD2 (5 bases). CDR3 length: 14 amino acids. Germline V lookup: CDR1 MNHEY, CDR2 SMNVEV (reference sequence). CDR3 sequence reads: CASSLTREYNEQIF. DNA for the CDR3: TGTGCCAGCAGTTTAACGAGGGAATACAATGAGCAGATCTTC.

This clone counts as medium-sized (0.01 to 0.1%). This chain connects TRBV7-9 to TRBJ1-2, with D tentatively TRBD1 (5 bases). The CDR3 totals 17 residues. In germline, CDR1 is SEHNR, CDR2 FQNEAQ (reference sequence). Trimming took 2 bases from V and 7 from J, leaving 23 bases between them. This CDR3 is CASSLSAGGGVGIGYTF. The CDR3 DNA sequence: TGTGCCAGCAGCTTATCCGCGGGGGGAGGAGTAGGAATTGGCTACACCTTC.

For this clone: The junction does not match germline at one end; this may be a read error. The CDR3 bases are TGTGCCAGCAGCCTAGCTAGCGGGAGTACAGATACGCAGTATTTT. Protein: CASSLASGSTDTQYF. V is TRBV7-8 and J is TRBJ2-3; 10 nucleotides line up with TRBD2. CDR3 length: 15 residues. Germline V CDR1 and CDR2: SGHVS, FQNEAQ.

This chain links TRBV29-1 with TRBJ2-7, with 9 bases aligning to TRBD1. J was trimmed by 5 bases and V by 6 bases; bases with no gene match: 5. From germline, CDR1 is SQVTM and CDR2 ANQGSEA. This CDR3 comprises 12 residues. The CDR3 loop reads CSVNRDRDEQYF. The CDR3 nucleotides read TGCAGCGTAAACCGGGACAGGGACGAGCAGTACTTC.

This clone showed up just once. The genes are TRBV27 and TRBJ2-1; D uncertain. CDR1 is MNHEY and CDR2 is SMNVEV in the germline V gene (reference sequence). Trimming took off 3 bases at V and 5 bases at J, with 8 bases between the two ends. This CDR3 comprises 13 residues. The CDR3 coding sequence is TGTGCCAGCAGTTTGGCCCCGAACAATGAGCAGTTCTTC. Amino acids: CASSLAPNNEQFF.

There are a few counts of this clone. This chain uses TRBV7-9 with TRBJ1-2, with TRBD1 identical over 7 bases. From germline, CDR1 is SEHNR and CDR2 FQNEAQ (reference sequence). This CDR3 has 11 residues. V lost 10 bases and J lost 7; bases outside the gene matches: 6. The DNA of the CDR3 is TGTGCCACCATAGACAGGGTTGGCTACACCTTC. It specifies CATIDRVGYTF.

This clone was detected a few times. The J gene is TRBJ2-1, the V gene TRBV29-1; no clear D gene. CDR3 length: 15 residues. The V and J ends lost 4 bases and 3 bases respectively, with 16 bases between them. Germline V gives CDR1 SQVTM, CDR2 ANQGSEA. In DNA, the CDR3 is TGCAGCGTTGGGCAGTATAGGACGAGCTACAATGAGCAGTTCTTC. It codes for CSVGQYRTSYNEQFF.

As regards this clone: Compared with germline, one end of the junction differs, possibly owing to a read error. The chain uses TRBV5-6 and TRBJ1-4; D gene ambiguous. CDR1 SGHDT and CDR2 YYEEEE come from the germline V gene. CDR3 length: 15 amino acids. The CDR3 DNA sequence: TGTGCCAGCAGCTTGACCGGCGCAACGAATGAAAAACTGTTTTTT. It encodes CASSLTGATNEKLFF. Full variable domain (remainder filled in from reference TRBV5-6 and TRBJ1-4): DAGVTQSPTHLIKTRGQQVTLRCSPKSGHDTVSWYQQALGQGPQFIFQYYEEEERQRGNFPDRFSGHQFPNYSSELNVNALLLGDSALYLCASSLTGATNEKLFFGSGTQLSVL.

The J gene is TRBJ2-4, the V gene TRBV6-6; 8 bases align to TRBD2. J gave up 9 bases and V 6 bases, and 7 bases lay outside the gene matches. Germline CDR1 MNHNY, CDR2 SVGAGI (reference sequence). This CDR3 spans 13 amino acids. CDR3 sequence reads: CASRQLADRIQYF. The CDR3 DNA follows: TGTGCCAGCAGACAACTAGCGGACCGCATTCAGTACTTC.

The chain has TRBV6-5 and TRBJ1-4, with TRBD1 identical over 9 bases. CDR1 and CDR2 (germline): MNHEY, SVGAGI. This CDR3 has 14 residues. With 8 bases clipped from V and 5 bases from J, the junction kept 6 bases outside the gene matches. In DNA form, the CDR3 reads TGTGCCAGCGGAGACAGGGGGTTGAATGAAAAACTGTTTTTT. Amino acid sequence: CASGDRGLNEKLFF.

This clone was picked up a small number of times. The chain employs TRBV29-1 and TRBJ2-4; D may be TRBD1 or TRBD2 (5 bases each). Germline V gene lookup returns CDR1 SQVTM and CDR2 ANQGSEA. Deletions cut 7 bases from V and 4 bases from J, with 14 bases between. The CDR3 runs to 13 residues. CDR3 nucleotides: TGCAGCGGGCTCGGGACCTCTAAAAACATTCAGTACTTC. Its translation: CSGLGTSKNIQYF. The full variable domain, completed using reference TRBV29-1 and TRBJ2-4, is SAVISQKPSRDICQRGTSLTIQCQVDSQVTMMFWYRQQPGQSLTLIATANQGSEATYESGFVIDKFPISRPNLTFSTLTVSNMSPEDSSIYLCSGLGTSKNIQYFGAGTRLSVL.

The chain is built from TRBV5-6 and TRBJ1-1; no firm D call. V was pared by 4 bases and J by 3 bases, with 4 bases between. The CDR3 is made up of 11 amino acids. The V gene's germline CDR1 is SGHDT and CDR2 YYEEEE. CDR3 nucleotides: TGTGCCAGCAGCGAGGACACTGAAGCTTTCTTT. Translated, it gives CASSEDTEAFF.

The chain couples TRBV7-2 to TRBJ1-5, with D perhaps matching TRBD1 (5 bases). CDR1 is SGHTA, CDR2 FQGNSA, per germline. CDR3 length: 16 amino acids. V was trimmed by 5 bases and J by 7 bases, leaving 21 bases between them. CDR3 sequence (DNA): TGTGCCAGCAGCCCGGGAGGGGTCCCCGTGTCCCAGCCCCAGCATTTT. Protein product: CASSPGGVPVSQPQHF.

The chain joins TRBV18 to TRBJ1-1; D remains ambiguous. The V end lost 4 bases, the J end lost 0 bases, and 9 bases lay between the germline ends. The CDR3 loop spans 14 amino acids. Germline V lookup: CDR1 KGHSH, CDR2 LQKENI. The CDR3 here is CASSLDLMNTEAFF. For the CDR3, the DNA is TGTGCCAGCTCACTGGACCTAATGAACACTGAAGCTTTCTTT. Variable domain in full (rest from reference TRBV18 and TRBJ1-1): NAGVMQNPRHLVRRRGQEARLRCSPMKGHSHVYWYRQLPEEGLKFMVYLQKENIIDESGMPKERFSAEFPKEGPSILRIQQVVRGDSAAYFCASSLDLMNTEAFFGQGTRLTVV.

The V gene is TRBV4-1, the J gene TRBJ2-3; D perhaps matches TRBD1 (6 bases). Germline CDR1 is MGHRA and CDR2 is YSYEKL. The ends were cut back, 1 base at V and 10 bases at J, with 24 bases in the middle. The length of the CDR3 is 17 residues. In DNA, the CDR3 is TGCGCCAGCAGCCAAGCCAATCCGGGACGGGGACATGTAGCGCAGTATTTT. Protein product: CASSQANPGRGHVAQYF.

This clone was seen only a few times. The chain is built from TRBV25-1 and TRBJ2-7, with TRBD1 matching over 9 bases. Germline trimming cut 11 bases from V and 5 bases from J; bases unmatched to any gene: 7. The germline V gene has CDR1 MGHDK and CDR2 SYGVNS. The length of the CDR3 is 12 residues. The CDR3 bases are TGTGCCGCCAAGGGACAGGGCAACGAGCAGTACTTC. Protein: CAAKGQGNEQYF.

The gene calls are TRBV4-1 and TRBJ1-2; no clear D gene. V lost 1 base and J lost 6, with 15 bases in between. The CDR3 has 15 residues. The germline gives CDR1 MGHRA, CDR2 YSYEKL. Here the CDR3 reads CASSQGGMRRDGYTF. CDR3 nucleotides: TGCGCCAGCAGCCAAGGGGGAATGAGGCGGGATGGCTACACCTTC.

Here the CDR3 reads CASSLLGRAENIQYF. The CDR3 nucleotides are TGTGCCAGCAGCTTGTTGGGCAGGGCGGAAAACATTCAGTACTTC. This chain joins TRBV11-2 and TRBJ2-4; D perhaps matches TRBD1 (5 bases). Per germline, CDR1 SGHAT and CDR2 FQNNGV. Trimming left V 3 bases short and J 5 bases short, with 14 bases between. The CDR3 is 15 amino acids.

The chain is built from TRBV29-1 and TRBJ2-5; 7 nucleotides align to TRBD1. Germline lookup yields CDR1 SQVTM and CDR2 ANQGSEA. Losses at the gene ends were 0 bases for V and 2 bases for J; bases not matched to a gene: 9. The CDR3 is 16 amino acids. In DNA, the CDR3 is TGCAGCGTTGAAGATCGCAGGGGGTGGTCGCAAGAGACCCAGTACTTC. Translated: CSVEDRRGWSQETQYF. The full variable domain, in which reference TRBV29-1 and TRBJ2-5 provide the parts outside the CDR3, is SAVISQKPSRDICQRGTSLTIQCQVDSQVTMMFWYRQQPGQSLTLIATANQGSEATYESGFVIDKFPISRPNLTFSTLTVSNMSPEDSSIYLCSVEDRRGWSQETQYFGPGTRLLVL.

This clone was found a few times. V usage is TRBV29-1 and J usage is TRBJ2-7; 9 bases map to TRBD1. V lost 4 bases to trimming and J lost 5 bases; unmatched junction nucleotides: 6. This CDR3 is built from 13 residues. Germline V CDR1 and CDR2: SQVTM, ANQGSEA. CDR3 sequence reads: CSVVGTGGHEQYF. The CDR3, as DNA: TGCAGCGTTGTAGGAACAGGGGGCCACGAGCAGTACTTC.

The rearrangement uses TRBV5-4 and TRBJ2-3, with 11 bases matching TRBD1. The germline V gene encodes CDR1 SGHNT and CDR2 YYREEE (reference sequence). V lost 4 bases, J lost 2 bases, and 6 bases stayed unmatched. The CDR3 loop spans 16 amino acids. CDR3 nucleotides: TGTGCCAGCAGCCCAGGACAGGGGGCCTCCACAGATACGCAGTATTTT. Translation: CASSPGQGASTDTQYF.

J is TRBJ2-3 and V is TRBV27; the D is unclear. Germline lookup yields CDR1 MNHEY and CDR2 SMNVEV (reference sequence). Trimming left V 6 bases short and J 7 bases short, with 11 bases between. This CDR3 spans 12 amino acids. CDR3: CASSQDLNTQYF. The CDR3, as DNA: TGTGCCAGCAGCCAAGATCTCAATACGCAGTATTTT.

The rearrangement uses TRBV7-2 and TRBJ1-3; tentatively, D is TRBD1 (5 bases). Germline CDR1 is SGHTA and CDR2 is FQGNSA. V lost 6 bases, J lost 8 bases, and 17 bases lay in between. The CDR3 runs to 14 residues. The DNA for the CDR3 is TGTGCCAGCAGACCCTTTGGCAGGGCTCACACCATATATTTT. It is translated as CASRPFGRAHTIYF.

This clone was counted a few times. This chain links TRBV27 with TRBJ1-1; 8 bases match TRBD1. Looked up from germline, CDR1 is MNHEY and CDR2 is SMNVEV (reference sequence). The CDR3 loop spans 17 amino acids. Trimming removed 6 bases from V and 0 bases from J; junction bases left unmatched: 12. CDR3: CASSRGQAGLLNTEAFF. The CDR3 DNA sequence: TGTGCCAGCAGCCGGGGACAGGCAGGATTATTGAACACTGAAGCTTTCTTT.

This clone was seen only a few times. V and J are TRBV29-1 and TRBJ2-7; perhaps TRBD2 as D (5 bases). Between the trimmed V and J ends, which lost 6 bases and 5 bases, there was a span of 14 bases. The V gene's germline CDR1 is SQVTM and CDR2 ANQGSEA. The CDR3 covers 12 residues. CDR3 DNA sequence: TGCAGCGTCGGCCTAGGAGCGGACGAGCAGTACTTC. Translation gives CSVGLGADEQYF.

This clone turned up a few times. V and J are TRBV5-5 and TRBJ2-3; the match to TRBD2 covers 9 bases. The CDR3 runs to 14 residues. V gave up 2 bases and J gave up 7 bases; unmatched junction bases: 5. CDR1 SGHKS and CDR2 YYEKEE come from the germline V gene (reference sequence). CDR3: CASSFAGGPHTQYF. CDR3 nucleotides: TGTGCCAGCAGCTTTGCGGGAGGGCCGCATACGCAGTATTTT.

The chain employs TRBV7-2 and TRBJ2-7, with D uncertain. The CDR3 covers 13 residues. The ends were cut back, 2 bases at V and 5 bases at J, with 10 bases in the middle. The germline V gene encodes CDR1 SGHTA and CDR2 FQGNSA. DNA for the CDR3: TGTGCCAGCAGCTTACCGTCCGTGCACGAGCAGTACTTC. Protein product: CASSLPSVHEQYF.